This T cell receptor beta chain appears in the sequencing data of a study of response to subunit inactivated influenza vaccine. Study-level results: T cells newly recruited by each seasonal influenza vaccination are few, the authors suggested.

In germline, CDR1 is MNHEY, CDR2 SVGAGI. The CDR3 loop spans 14 amino acids. Trimming took 0 bases from V and 4 from J, leaving 9 bases between them. This clonotype showed up many times. Its antigen is still unknown. Via MiXCR, TCRdb re-called the RT-PCR reads, giving one row per CDR3 protein. The sample includes 250,000 to 350,000 distinct CDR3 sequences, approximately 20% of them seen just once. The V call is TRBV6-5, the J call TRBJ1-2, with D possibly TRBD1 on 5 matching bases. The material sequenced was PBMCs from blood, taken approximately 22 months after vaccination. The receptor was isolated from a man between 50 and 70 years old who received an inactivated influenza vaccine. CDR3 residues: CASSYSAGLYGYTF. In nucleotides, the CDR3 is TGTGCCAGCAGTTACTCCGCGGGACTCTATGGCTACACCTTC.